This is a list of T cell receptor beta chains from one sample in a study of radiotherapy plus CTLA-4 blockade in lung cancer. Sequenced by immunoSEQ multiplex PCR; TCRdb stores in-frame clones only, minus some. The profile shows 65,000 to 70,000 clones, roughly 85% of them singletons. Material: peripheral blood, obtained from a patient treated with radiotherapy plus ipilimumab. These receptors originate from a human donor with non-small cell lung cancer who had a complete response to radiotherapy plus ipilimumab. The CDR3 runs from the conserved cysteine through the conserved F or W. The order of the fields is D gene, J gene, clone size, V gene, CDR3 DNA, CDR3 protein. A D gene is named only where the DNA matches it firmly. Some rows have no size entry. The others give once, few or many, or a class for an expanded clone.

d_call: TRBD1; j_call: TRBJ1-1; clone_size: .; v_call: TRBV18; cdr3_nt: TGTGCCAGCTCACTACTTGAGGGGGCGAAAACTGAAGCTTTCTTT; cdr3_aa: CASSLLEGAKTEAFF
d_call: .; j_call: TRBJ2-1; clone_size: .; v_call: TRBV11-2; cdr3_nt: TGTGCCAGCAGCAATGAACTCAATGAGCAGTTCTTC; cdr3_aa: CASSNELNEQFF
d_call: .; j_call: TRBJ2-1; clone_size: .; v_call: TRBV19; cdr3_nt: TGTGCCAGTAGTATAGGAGGGTCTCGGGATAGGATGTACAATGAGCAGTTCTTC; cdr3_aa: CASSIGGSRDRMYNEQFF
d_call: .; j_call: TRBJ2-7; clone_size: .; v_call: TRBV7-2; cdr3_nt: TGTGCCAGCACCCAGGGGGGAACGAGCTCCTACGAGCAGTACTTC; cdr3_aa: CASTQGGTSSYEQYF
d_call: .; j_call: TRBJ1-4; clone_size: .; v_call: TRBV29-1; cdr3_nt: TGCAGCGTTGAAATGGGAAATGAAAAACTGTTTTTT; cdr3_aa: CSVEMGNEKLFF
d_call: TRBD1; j_call: TRBJ1-1; clone_size: .; v_call: TRBV7-8; cdr3_nt: TGTGCCAGCAGCTTAGATGGAGGGGGCGCTTCGGAAGCTTTCTTT; cdr3_aa: CASSLDGGGASEAFF
d_call: .; j_call: TRBJ2-5; clone_size: .; v_call: TRBV6-5; cdr3_nt: TGTGCCAGCAGTTACGTGGGAGGGGGAGAGACCCAGTACTTC; cdr3_aa: CASSYVGGGETQYF
d_call: .; j_call: TRBJ2-5; clone_size: .; v_call: TRBV7-9; cdr3_nt: TGTGCCAGCAGCTTAGTGAGGGGCTCGGAGACCCAGTACTTC; cdr3_aa: CASSLVRGSETQYF
d_call: .; j_call: TRBJ2-1; clone_size: .; v_call: TRBV7-9; cdr3_nt: TGTGCCAGCAGCCTAATCCGTCTAGCGAGACAGGACAATGAGCAGTTCTTC; cdr3_aa: CASSLIRLARQDNEQFF
d_call: .; j_call: TRBJ2-5; clone_size: .; v_call: TRBV30; cdr3_nt: TGTGCCTGGAGGAGTGGGAGGTGGGGAGAGACCCAGTACTTC; cdr3_aa: CAWRSGRWGETQYF
d_call: TRBD1; j_call: TRBJ1-1; clone_size: .; v_call: TRBV7-2; cdr3_nt: TGTGCCAGCAGCACCGACAGGGGGAGCACTGAAGCTTTCTTT; cdr3_aa: CASSTDRGSTEAFF
d_call: .; j_call: TRBJ1-1; clone_size: .; v_call: TRBV5-1; cdr3_nt: TGCGCCAGCAGCTTGGCCGGTCAGAGCCAAGCTTTCTTT; cdr3_aa: CASSLAGQSQAFF
d_call: TRBD1; j_call: TRBJ2-5; clone_size: .; v_call: TRBV19; cdr3_nt: TGTGCCAGTAGTATCTCACAGGGGGCCCGGGAGACCCAGTACTTC; cdr3_aa: CASSISQGARETQYF
d_call: TRBD2; j_call: TRBJ2-1; clone_size: .; v_call: TRBV7-2; cdr3_nt: TGTGCCAGCAGCGCCCACCCCCCCGGGGGGAACTTCAATGAGCAGTTCTTC; cdr3_aa: CASSAHPPGGNFNEQFF
d_call: .; j_call: TRBJ1-2; clone_size: .; v_call: TRBV30; cdr3_nt: TGTGCCTGGAGTACTTACAGGGACCTTAACTATGGCTACACCTTC; cdr3_aa: CAWSTYRDLNYGYTF
d_call: TRBD1; j_call: TRBJ1-5; clone_size: .; v_call: TRBV18; cdr3_nt: TGTGCCAGCTCGAATGACAGGGGGGCCAATCAGCCCCAGCATTTT; cdr3_aa: CASSNDRGANQPQHF
d_call: .; j_call: TRBJ1-5; clone_size: .; v_call: TRBV2; cdr3_nt: TGTGCCAGCAGGGACAGACTCAATCAGCCCCAGCATTTT; cdr3_aa: CASRDRLNQPQHF
d_call: TRBD1; j_call: TRBJ2-7; clone_size: once; v_call: TRBV6-5; cdr3_nt: TGTGCCAGCAGTTACTCGACAGGGGCTTTTACCTACGAGCAGTACTTC; cdr3_aa: CASSYSTGAFTYEQYF
d_call: TRBD2; j_call: TRBJ2-1; clone_size: once; v_call: TRBV5-1; cdr3_nt: TGCGCCAGCAGCTTGGCGCCTAGCGGGGCCAATGAGCAGTTCTTC; cdr3_aa: CASSLAPSGANEQFF
d_call: .; j_call: TRBJ2-1; clone_size: .; v_call: TRBV6-1; cdr3_nt: TGTGCCAGCAGTGGAAGGGGACGGACTGTATTCTCCTACAATGAGCAGTTCTTC; cdr3_aa: CASSGRGRTVFSYNEQFF
d_call: .; j_call: TRBJ1-5; clone_size: .; v_call: TRBV7-2; cdr3_nt: TGTGCCAGCAGCTCGACCCGGGACACCCGCCTTAGTAGCAATCAGCCCCAGCATTTT; cdr3_aa: CASSSTRDTRLSSNQPQHF
d_call: TRBD1; j_call: TRBJ1-3; clone_size: .; v_call: TRBV10-3; cdr3_nt: TGTGCCATAACAACAGGGGATGGAAACACCATATATTTT; cdr3_aa: CAITTGDGNTIYF
d_call: .; j_call: TRBJ1-6; clone_size: .; v_call: TRBV4-3; cdr3_nt: TGCGCCAGCAGCTCGGTACAGGATAATTCACCCCTCCACTTT; cdr3_aa: CASSSVQDNSPLHF
d_call: TRBD1; j_call: TRBJ1-2; clone_size: .; v_call: TRBV6-1; cdr3_nt: TGTGCCAGCAGCCCAGGGGGCGCGGACTATGGCTACACCTTC; cdr3_aa: CASSPGGADYGYTF
d_call: TRBD2; j_call: TRBJ2-3; clone_size: .; v_call: TRBV2; cdr3_nt: TGTGCCAGCAGGGAACGCCGGGACTACTACACAGATACGCAGTATTTT; cdr3_aa: CASRERRDYYTDTQYF
d_call: TRBD2; j_call: TRBJ2-7; clone_size: once; v_call: TRBV7-2; cdr3_nt: TGTGCCAGCAGCTTAGCCGCTAGCGGGAGGCAGTACTTC; cdr3_aa: CASSLAASGRQYF
d_call: TRBD1; j_call: TRBJ2-5; clone_size: once; v_call: TRBV7-8; cdr3_nt: TGTGCCAGCAGCTACAGGACAGGGGGCATTGGAGAGACCCAGTACTTC; cdr3_aa: CASSYRTGGIGETQYF
d_call: .; j_call: TRBJ1-1; clone_size: once; v_call: TRBV11-3; cdr3_nt: TGTGCCAGCAGCTTAAGGCAGGGTGATCGAGCTTTCTTT; cdr3_aa: CASSLRQGDRAFF
d_call: .; j_call: TRBJ1-6; clone_size: .; v_call: TRBV27; cdr3_nt: TGTGCCAGCAGTTTGGGGGGCCTGGTTAATTCACCCCTCCACTTT; cdr3_aa: CASSLGGLVNSPLHF
d_call: TRBD1; j_call: TRBJ1-2; clone_size: .; v_call: TRBV10-3; cdr3_nt: TGTGCCATCAGTGACCCTGACAGGGAAGATGGCTACACCTTC; cdr3_aa: CAISDPDREDGYTF
d_call: .; j_call: TRBJ2-5; clone_size: .; v_call: TRBV27; cdr3_nt: TGTGCCAGCAGCTTGCCTCGCGGGACAGTATACTTC; cdr3_aa: CASSLPRGTVYF
d_call: .; j_call: TRBJ2-7; clone_size: once; v_call: TRBV19; cdr3_nt: TGTGCCAGTAGTATCCCGGGTAAACACGAGCAGTACTTC; cdr3_aa: CASSIPGKHEQYF
d_call: .; j_call: TRBJ2-3; clone_size: .; v_call: TRBV27; cdr3_nt: TGTGCCAGCAGAGGGCTGGGCACGGATACGCAGTATTTT; cdr3_aa: CASRGLGTDTQYF
d_call: .; j_call: TRBJ2-5; clone_size: .; v_call: TRBV11-3; cdr3_nt: TGTGCCAGCAGCTTAGACGGGGGATACCAAGAGACCCAGTACTTC; cdr3_aa: CASSLDGGYQETQYF
d_call: TRBD1; j_call: TRBJ2-7; clone_size: .; v_call: TRBV7-8; cdr3_nt: TGTGCCAGCAGCTCCGACAGGGGAGGCGAGCAGTACTTC; cdr3_aa: CASSSDRGGEQYF
d_call: TRBD2; j_call: TRBJ2-2; clone_size: .; v_call: TRBV27; cdr3_nt: TGTGCCAGCAGTCCCAGCGGGAGAAACACCGGGGAGCTGTTTTTT; cdr3_aa: CASSPSGRNTGELFF
d_call: TRBD1; j_call: TRBJ1-4; clone_size: .; v_call: TRBV2; cdr3_nt: TGTGCCAGCAGTGAATTGGACAGGGTGTCTGAAAAACTGTTTTTT; cdr3_aa: CASSELDRVSEKLFF
d_call: .; j_call: TRBJ1-2; clone_size: .; v_call: TRBV6-5; cdr3_nt: TGTGCCAGCAGTTACTCGAGGGCAGGGGAGACCTATGGCTACACCTTC; cdr3_aa: CASSYSRAGETYGYTF
d_call: TRBD1; j_call: TRBJ2-2; clone_size: .; v_call: TRBV5-6; cdr3_nt: TGTGCCCGCACCAGAGGATGGGGACAGGGGGGAAACACCGGGGAGCTGTTTTTT; cdr3_aa: CARTRGWGQGGNTGELFF
d_call: .; j_call: TRBJ2-1; clone_size: .; v_call: TRBV11-3; cdr3_nt: TGTGCCAGCAGCTTAGCGGGGGCGTACAATGAGCAGTTCTTC; cdr3_aa: CASSLAGAYNEQFF
d_call: TRBD2; j_call: TRBJ2-3; clone_size: .; v_call: TRBV7-7; cdr3_nt: TGTGCTAGCAGCTTGACTAGCGGGAGAGAAGATACGCAGTATTTT; cdr3_aa: CASSLTSGREDTQYF
d_call: TRBD1; j_call: TRBJ1-3; clone_size: .; v_call: TRBV5-1; cdr3_nt: TGCGCCAGCAGCTCGGACAGGGGGTTCAGCTCTGGAAACACCATATATTTT; cdr3_aa: CASSSDRGFSSGNTIYF
d_call: .; j_call: TRBJ2-1; clone_size: .; v_call: TRBV6-1; cdr3_nt: TGTGCCAGCAGCCCCGGGACGGCGACCAATGAGCAGTTCTTC; cdr3_aa: CASSPGTATNEQFF
d_call: .; j_call: TRBJ1-1; clone_size: .; v_call: TRBV11-2; cdr3_nt: TGTGCCAGCAGCTTGAACAGGGCCTACACTGAAGCTTTCTTT; cdr3_aa: CASSLNRAYTEAFF